The text below deals with one T cell receptor beta chain. CDR1 and CDR2 from the germline V gene are MRHNA and SNTAGT. The V end lost 0 bases, the J end lost 2 bases, and 8 bases lay between the germline ends. The CDR3 runs 15 residues. The sample is drawn from a study of shared T cell receptors in the human thymus. The method was immunoSEQ multiplex PCR; TCRdb's version includes in-frame clones alone and lacks a portion of them. This sample yields hundreds of thousands of clones, of which roughly 90% are seen a single time; around 0.0099% belongs to the top ten. The data were also submitted as part of a second study, on human thymus T cells. This second study says: Donation came from healthy Finnish infants having corrective surgery for congenital heart defects. Resected material from corrective heart surgery provided the thymus tissue analysed. Related studies noted strongly shared thymic repertoires across unrelated people.

This rearrangement joins TRBV6-4 to TRBJ2-1; D gene uncertain. Sequenced input: thymocytes. The TCR originated in a boy in the first two years of life with a congenital heart defect. DNA of the CDR3: TGTGCCAGCAGTGACTCGAGAGCACCCTACAATGAGCAGTTCTTC. Its translation: CASSDSRAPYNEQFF.